This T cell receptor beta chain comes out of a study of cytomegalovirus exposure and HLA in healthy donors. This clone has only one observation. As yet, its antigen is unknown. The CDR3 runs to 16 residues. The V and J ends lost 4 bases and 1 base, in that order; junction bases with no gene match: 6. Germline V gives CDR1 SGHNT, CDR2 YYREEE (reference sequence). Sequenced by immunoSEQ multiplex PCR; TCRdb stores in-frame clones only, minus some. The data hold more than 300,000 clones, with 70% to 90% observed a single time. Findings and caveats of the study: Rarity held for most TCR sequences, but there were some public TCRs that occurred in many donors.

The sequence was obtained from a woman aged 18-29 years in good health and CMV-seronegative. This chain joins TRBV5-4 and TRBJ2-2, with 8 bases matching TRBD1. What was sequenced was PBMCs. CDR3 in amino acids: CASSQTGQGNTGELFF. CDR3 DNA: TGTGCCAGCAGCCAGACCGGACAGGGGAACACCGGGGAGCTGTTTTTT.